These 30 T cell receptor beta chains were all obtained from the same sample, sequenced in a study of circulating CD8 cells and anti-PD-1 response in melanoma. Each library started from about 15 ng of total RNA using the QIAseq Immune Repertoire TCR panel. MiXCR, run by TCRdb on the reads, gives a single entry per CDR3 protein. Here the sample spans 2,000 to 2,500 distinct CDR3 sequences, 6.5% to 8% being singletons. Live CD3+CD8+TCRalphabeta+ cells were sorted into four subsets by PD-1 and/or TIGIT. The specimen was CD8+ T cells from PBMCs, collected at baseline or after one month of anti-PD-1 therapy (not recorded which). These receptors came from a human donor with melanoma.

Sample share makes this clonotype medium-sized. This sequence joins TRBV11-2 and TRBJ1-1, with 7 nucleotides matching TRBD1. J gave up 1 base and V 5 bases, and 7 bases lay outside the gene matches. This CDR3 contains 15 residues. CDR1 is SGHAT and CDR2 is FQNNGV in the germline V gene. This chain's CDR3 is CASSPPGTENTEAFF. The CDR3 coding sequence is TGTGCCAGCAGCCCGCCGGGGACAGAGAACACTGAAGCTTTCTTT. The full variable domain, with the rest looked up from reference TRBV11-2 and TRBJ1-1, is EAGVAQSPRYKIIEKRQSVAFWCNPISGHATLYWYQQILGQGPKLLIQFQNNGVVDDSQLPKDRFSAERLKGVDSTLKIQPAKLEDSAVYLCASSPPGTENTEAFFGQGTRLTVV.

This clonotype is judged medium-sized. The V and J genes are TRBV28 and TRBJ2-3, with 10 bases matching TRBD2. The CDR3 runs 14 residues. Germline-derived CDR1 and CDR2 are MDHEN and SYDVKM. The junction had 6 bases not matched to a gene; V was cut back by 2 bases and J by 10 bases. For the CDR3, the DNA is TGTGCCAGCAGTTTAGGGCTAGCGGGGGAGGCGCAGTATTTT. Protein: CASSLGLAGEAQYF. The full variable domain, rest sourced from reference TRBV28 and TRBJ2-3, is DVKVTQSSRYLVKRTGEKVFLECVQDMDHENMFWYRQDPGLGLRLIYFSYDVKMKEKGDIPEGYSVSREKKERFSLILESASTNQTSMYLCASSLGLAGEAQYFGPGTRLTVL.

Written as DNA, the CDR3 is TGTGCCAGCAGCTTGTACCCGGGCGGTCTCTACGAGCAGTACTTC. Protein product: CASSLYPGGLYEQYF. The chain recombines TRBV5-6 with TRBJ2-7; D not resolved. Germline V lookup: CDR1 SGHDT, CDR2 YYEEEE. V was cut by 1 base and J by 3 bases, with 14 bases left in between. The CDR3 contains 15 residues.

This clonotype turned up a few times. The rearrangement uses TRBV5-6 and TRBJ1-2; D is uncertain. CDR3 size: 13 residues. Trimming left V 0 bases short and J 6 bases short, with 9 bases between. CDR1 is SGHDT and CDR2 is YYEEEE in the germline V gene. DNA for the CDR3: TGTGCCAGCAGCTTGGGGCCAAGAGATGGCTACACCTTC. This translates into CASSLGPRDGYTF.

This clonotype is termed medium-sized. CDR3 residues: CASSYSGQGAGYGYTF. The CDR3 coding sequence is TGTGCCAGCAGTTACTCAGGACAGGGGGCTGGCTATGGCTACACCTTC. The rearrangement uses TRBV27 and TRBJ1-2; TRBD1 matches at 11 bases. There are 16 residues in the CDR3. V dropped 4 bases and J dropped 4; count of bases not matched to a gene: 8. The germline gives CDR1 MNHEY, CDR2 SMNVEV (reference sequence).

This clonotype was seen only a few times. One base away lies a much larger clone, so this may be a sequencing read error. The rearrangement links TRBV4-1 to TRBJ2-7; D is undetermined. Looked up from germline, CDR1 is MGHRA and CDR2 is YSYEKL. The CDR3 runs to 12 residues. Trimming shortened V by 2 bases and J by 7 bases, and 9 bases separated the two germline ends. The CDR3 reads CASSQPFQEQYF. The CDR3 DNA is TGCGCCAGCAGCCAACCGTTTCAGGAGCAGTACTTC.

Relative to its sample, this clonotype is medium-sized. The chain carries TRBV19 and TRBJ2-1, with a tentative D call TRBD2 (5 bases). Trimming cost V 7 bases and J 6 bases, with 16 bases left between them. Germline CDR1 LNHDA, CDR2 SQIVND (reference sequence). The CDR3 has 14 amino acids. DNA of the CDR3: TGTGCCAGTAAATGGACTCCCACTAGCAATGAGCAGTTCTTC. Translated: CASKWTPTSNEQFF.

Judged by abundance, this clonotype is medium-sized. The chain recombines TRBV7-2 with TRBJ1-5; D might be TRBD1 (6 bases). Between the trimmed V and J ends, which lost 2 bases and 4 bases, there was a span of 15 bases. CDR1 and CDR2 from the germline V gene are SGHTA and FQGNSA. The CDR3 contains 16 residues. CDR3 in DNA: TGTGCCAGCAGCTTAACCCCAGGGGAGCGAAATCAGCCCCAGCATTTT. Amino acids: CASSLTPGERNQPQHF.

This clonotype ranks as medium-sized. The gene calls are TRBV2 and TRBJ1-5; D ambiguous. The CDR3 extends over 12 amino acids. Germline lookup yields CDR1 SNHLY and CDR2 FYNNEI. The V and J ends lost 8 bases and 1 base respectively, with 6 bases between them. DNA of the CDR3: TGTGCCAGCGCGGACAGCAATCAGCCCCAGCATTTT. This encodes CASADSNQPQHF.

Relative to its sample, this clonotype is medium-sized. The rearrangement uses TRBV5-1 and TRBJ2-5, with D possibly being TRBD1 or TRBD2 (5 bases each). The CDR3 has 16 residues. Trimming stripped 2 bases from V and 1 base from J, with 15 bases between. From germline, CDR1 is SGHRS and CDR2 YFSETQ. Written as DNA, the CDR3 is TGCGCCAGCAGCTTAGAATGGGACGGAGCCCAAGAGACCCAGTACTTC. It codes for CASSLEWDGAQETQYF.

This clonotype is medium-sized by share. The chain links TRBV5-4 to TRBJ1-6; 7 positions match TRBD1. Unmatched junction bases numbered 7, after V lost 4 bases and J lost 0 bases. CDR1 and CDR2 from the germline V gene are SGHNT and YYREEE (reference sequence). The CDR3 contains 17 residues. CDR3 protein: CASSSRGPSSYNSPLHF. CDR3 DNA: TGTGCCAGCAGCAGTAGGGGGCCGAGCTCCTATAATTCACCCCTCCACTTT.

This chain connects TRBV7-2 to TRBJ1-1; D remains unclear. The CDR3 is 12 amino acids. Trimming removed 1 base from V and 10 bases from J, with 10 bases in between. In germline, CDR1 is SGHTA, CDR2 FQGNSA. CDR3 residues: CASSLGYPGAFF. CDR3 coding DNA: TGTGCCAGCAGCTTAGGGTATCCTGGAGCTTTCTTT. Full variable domain (rest looked up from reference TRBV7-2 and TRBJ1-1): GAGVSQSPSNKVTEKGKDVELRCDPISGHTALYWYRQSLGQGLEFLIYFQGNSAPDKSGLPSDRFSAERTGGSVSTLTIQRTQQEDSAVYLCASSLGYPGAFFGQGTRLTVV.

As to this clonotype: Because the CDR3 is missing its conserved closing phenylalanine or tryptophan, this is likely a read error. The chain carries TRBV14 and TRBJ2-1; no firm D call. V dropped 0 bases and J dropped 9 bases, with 6 bases sitting between them. The germline gives CDR1 SGHDN, CDR2 FVKESK. CDR3 size: 12 residues. The CDR3, as DNA: TGTGCCAGCAGCCAAGATGATGGTGAGCAGTTCTCC. Its protein is CASSQDDGEQFS.

This clonotype is medium-sized. The chain uses TRBV5-4 and TRBJ2-3; the D is unclear. The CDR3 has 15 amino acids. Germline V gene data show CDR1 as SGHNT and CDR2 as YYREEE (reference sequence). Trimming removed 0 bases at V and 2 bases at J, with 10 bases between. The CDR3: CASSLDGEDTDTQYF. The CDR3 DNA reads TGTGCCAGCAGCTTGGATGGTGAAGACACAGATACGCAGTATTTT.

The chain has TRBV4-1 and TRBJ2-2, with D perhaps matching TRBD1 or TRBD2 (5 bases each). The CDR3 loop spans 12 amino acids. Trimming took 3 bases from V and 9 from J, leaving 8 bases between them. Germline V gene lookup returns CDR1 MGHRA and CDR2 YSYEKL. As DNA, the CDR3 is TGCGCCAGCAGCCACAGGGAGCGGGAGCTGTTTTTT. This codes for CASSHRERELFF.

This clonotype was counted only a few times. A read error is possible here, since a much larger clone lies one base away. The J gene is TRBJ2-1, the V gene TRBV7-9, with D uncertain. The germline CDR1 and CDR2 sequences are SEHNR and FQNEAQ (reference sequence). The CDR3 extends over 13 amino acids. DNA for the CDR3: TGTGCCAGCAACTTAATCTCTAACAATGAGCAGTTCTTC. Translation: CASNLISNNEQFF.

By frequency in the sample, this clonotype is medium-sized. This chain links TRBV27 with TRBJ2-7, with 8 bases aligning to TRBD1. The CDR3 is 12 residues long. V was clipped by 8 bases and J by 6 bases; unmatched bases: 6. Germline CDR1 is MNHEY and CDR2 is SMNVEV (reference sequence). CDR3 bases: TGTGCCAGCGAAGGACAGGGCGGCGAGCAGTACTTC. Protein product: CASEGQGGEQYF.

This clonotype is categorized as medium-sized (0.01 to 0.1%). The chain recombines TRBV19 with TRBJ2-2; TRBD2 matches at 9 bases. CDR1 is LNHDA, CDR2 SQIVND, per germline (reference sequence). The CDR3 spans 17 residues. The trim removed 2 bases at V and 0 bases at J, leaving 4 bases unmatched. The CDR3 reads CASSISSGGSNTGELFF. CDR3 nucleotides: TGTGCCAGTAGTATAAGTAGCGGGGGATCGAACACCGGGGAGCTGTTTTTT.

This clonotype appeared a single time. At one end, the junction sequence differs from germline, possibly due to a read error. The rearrangement links TRBV19 to TRBJ2-7; no reliable D call. Germline V gives CDR1 LNHDA, CDR2 SQIVND (reference sequence). The CDR3 is 15 residues long. The CDR3 DNA is TGTGCCAGCAGTAGTGGGCCTCGGTTGTCCTACAAGCAGTACTTC. Encoded protein: CASSSGPRLSYKQYF.

As to this clonotype: No conserved phenylalanine or tryptophan is present at the end of the CDR3, so a read error is the likely explanation. The rearrangement joins TRBV27 to TRBJ1-1; D uncertain. The CDR3 runs 14 residues. Deletions cut 2 bases from V and 5 bases from J, with 12 bases between. Germline V CDR1 and CDR2: MNHEY, SMNVEV (reference sequence). CDR3 sequence: CASSLVAVTTEAFS. The CDR3 region has the DNA TGTGCCAGCAGTTTAGTCGCAGTAACGACTGAAGCTTTCTCT.

By frequency in the sample, this clonotype is medium-sized (0.01 to 0.1%). V and J are TRBV4-1 and TRBJ2-7; tentatively, D is TRBD1 (6 bases). Germline V gene sequence: CDR1 MGHRA, CDR2 YSYEKL. Deletions cut 2 bases from V and 3 bases from J, with 11 bases between. CDR3 length: 14 residues. The CDR3 region has the DNA TGCGCCAGCAGCCAAATAACAGGGATCTACGAGCAGTACTTC. Translation: CASSQITGIYEQYF.

DNA for the CDR3: TGCAGCGTTGACTCGGCAGGGCCCTCCAGTGAGCAGTTCTTC. This encodes CSVDSAGPSSEQFF. This chain joins TRBV29-1 and TRBJ2-1; tentative D call: TRBD1 (5 bases). The germline V and J ends were trimmed by 3 bases and 9 bases, with 18 bases remaining between them. The CDR3 consists of 14 residues. The germline V gene encodes CDR1 SQVTM and CDR2 ANQGSEA.

This clonotype is judged medium-sized. This chain connects TRBV7-3 to TRBJ2-3, with a tentative D call TRBD2 (6 bases). This CDR3 region has 14 residues. The V gene lost 3 bases and the J gene lost 2 bases, with 9 bases spanning the gap. The germline V gene has CDR1 SGHTA and CDR2 FQGTGA. CDR3 sequence (DNA): TGTGCCAGCAGCTTGGGACTTCCCACAGATACGCAGTATTTT. Encoded protein: CASSLGLPTDTQYF.

This clonotype is medium-sized within its sample. The V call is TRBV28, the J call TRBJ2-4; D call uncertain. V lost 2 bases and J lost 4, with 3 bases in between. CDR1 MDHEN and CDR2 SYDVKM come from the germline V gene. This CDR3 is built from 12 residues. The CDR3: CASSLTKNIQYF. The DNA of the CDR3 is TGTGCCAGCAGTTTAACGAAAAACATTCAGTACTTC.

This clonotype is termed medium-sized (0.01 to 0.1%). The V gene is TRBV2, the J gene TRBJ1-5; 8 bases are shared with TRBD1. J lost 5 bases, V lost 2 bases, and 5 bases had no gene match. The germline CDR1 and CDR2 sequences are SNHLY and FYNNEI. The CDR3 has 15 residues. CDR3 sequence reads: CASSELDREDQPQHF. CDR3 sequence (DNA): TGTGCCAGCAGTGAATTGGACAGGGAAGATCAGCCCCAGCATTTT.

This clonotype is medium-sized within its sample. The chain carries TRBV15 and TRBJ2-5; TRBD1 might be the D (5 bases). CDR1 is LNHNV and CDR2 is YYDKDF in the germline V gene (reference sequence). The length of the CDR3 is 14 residues. The ends were cut back, 2 bases at V and 0 bases at J, with 7 bases in the middle. The CDR3 nucleotides are TGTGCCACCAGCAGATACAGGTACCAAGAGACCCAGTACTTC. This encodes CATSRYRYQETQYF.

Within the sample, this clonotype is medium-sized (0.01 to 0.1%). Its ends do not fully match the called genes, so a read error is possible. V gene TRBV28 combines with J gene TRBJ2-4, with D perhaps matching TRBD2 (5 bases). The CDR3 contains 18 residues. Germline lookup yields CDR1 MDHEN and CDR2 SYDVKM. The CDR3: CASSFRPTRDLAKNIQYF. Written as DNA, the CDR3 is TGTGCCAGCAGTTTTCGGCCGACCCGAGATCTAGCCAAAAATATTCAGTACTTC.

This clonotype counts as large. V and J are TRBV28 and TRBJ2-3; D is uncertain. The CDR3 contains 14 residues. V lost 4 bases and J lost 1, with 9 bases in between. From germline, CDR1 is MDHEN and CDR2 SYDVKM. The CDR3 DNA reads TGTGCCAGCAGTTCTGATTCGGGCACAGATACGCAGTATTTT. Translating it yields CASSSDSGTDTQYF.

A single count supports this clonotype. The conserved phenylalanine or tryptophan is not found at the CDR3 terminus, so this likely reflects a read error. The genes are TRBV28 and TRBJ2-3; 9 bases fit TRBD2. The CDR3 is made up of 15 amino acids. The ends lost 3 bases at V and 4 bases at J; junction bases unmatched: 5. In germline, CDR1 is MDHEN, CDR2 SYDVKM. The CDR3 protein is CASSLGLAGADTQYL. The CDR3 DNA reads as TGTGCCAGCAGTTTGGGACTAGCTGGGGCAGATACGCAGTATCTT.

This clonotype is termed medium-sized. The chain carries TRBV9 and TRBJ2-6; unclear D gene. Deletions cut 0 bases from V and 4 bases from J, with 14 bases between. The CDR3 has 17 amino acids. Germline lookup yields CDR1 SGDLS and CDR2 YYNGEE. The DNA of the CDR3 is TGTGCCAGCAGCGTAGCCCCACGGTTAAGCGGGGCCAACGTCCTGACTTTC. Translated: CASSVAPRLSGANVLTF.